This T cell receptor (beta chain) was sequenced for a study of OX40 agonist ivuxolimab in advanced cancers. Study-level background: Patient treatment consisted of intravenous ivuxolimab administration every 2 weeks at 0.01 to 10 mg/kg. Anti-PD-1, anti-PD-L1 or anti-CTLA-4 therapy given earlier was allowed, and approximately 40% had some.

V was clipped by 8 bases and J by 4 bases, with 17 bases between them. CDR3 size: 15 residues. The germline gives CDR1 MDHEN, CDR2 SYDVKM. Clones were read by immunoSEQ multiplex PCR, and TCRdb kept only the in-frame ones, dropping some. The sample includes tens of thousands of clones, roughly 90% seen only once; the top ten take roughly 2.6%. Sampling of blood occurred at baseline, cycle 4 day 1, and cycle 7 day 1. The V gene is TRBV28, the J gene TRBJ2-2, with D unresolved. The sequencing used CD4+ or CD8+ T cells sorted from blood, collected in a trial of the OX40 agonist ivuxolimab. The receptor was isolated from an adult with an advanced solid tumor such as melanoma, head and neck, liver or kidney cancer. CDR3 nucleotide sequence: TGTGCCAGCTTTAATTCTGGTTGGGGCACCGGGGAGCTGTTTTTT. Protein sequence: CASFNSGWGTGELFF. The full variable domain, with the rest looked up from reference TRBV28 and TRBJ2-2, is DVKVTQSSRYLVKRTGEKVFLECVQDMDHENMFWYRQDPGLGLRLIYFSYDVKMKEKGDIPEGYSVSREKKERFSLILESASTNQTSMYLCASFNSGWGTGELFFGEGSRLTVL.